One sample yielded the 11 T cell receptor beta chains listed below, sequenced in a study of early T cells in non-severe SARS-CoV-2 infection. TCRdb processed the 5' RACE reads anew with MiXCR; each CDR3 protein has one entry. The table records some 89,000 distinct CDR3 sequences, approximately 9.9% of them present only once. The sample in question was whole blood, obtained at baseline. The receptors were gathered from an adult who was a healthcare worker with PCR-confirmed SARS-CoV-2 infection or an uninfected control (not recorded which).

This clonotype was seen repeatedly, ten times or more. The rearrangement joins TRBV7-9 to TRBJ1-1; weak D call: TRBD1 (5 bases). V lost 5 bases and J 11 bases, leaving 21 bases between the germline ends. The CDR3 runs 14 residues. The germline V gene encodes CDR1 SEHNR and CDR2 FQNEAQ (reference sequence). DNA of the CDR3: TGTGCCAGCAGCCAGCCAGGGAGGCGCCTGGAGGCTTTCTTT. This gives the protein CASSQPGRRLEAFF.

This clonotype was counted only a few times. The V gene is TRBV19, the J gene TRBJ2-6; the D gene is possibly TRBD2 (6 bases). The CDR3 is 14 residues long. Germline V CDR1 and CDR2: LNHDA, SQIVND (reference sequence). V was cut by 10 bases and J by 4 bases, with 14 bases left in between. CDR3 nucleotide sequence: TGTGCCACCTCCCCGGGAGCCGGGGCCAACGTCCTGACTTTC. The encoded protein is CATSPGAGANVLTF.

The V and J genes are TRBV19 and TRBJ1-2; no clear D. Trimming removed 1 base from V and 5 bases from J, with 5 bases in between. This CDR3 region has 12 residues. The germline CDR1 and CDR2 sequences are LNHDA and SQIVND (reference sequence). This chain's CDR3 is CASSIAAYGYTF. The CDR3 DNA reads TGTGCCAGTAGTATAGCAGCGTATGGCTACACCTTC.

The chain recombines TRBV6-6 with TRBJ1-2, with TRBD1 as a possible D gene (5 bases). The ends were cut back, 4 bases at V and 5 bases at J, with 8 bases in the middle. This CDR3 has 12 residues. CDR1 MNHNY and CDR2 SVGAGI come from the germline V gene (reference sequence). The CDR3 DNA sequence: TGTGCCAGCAGTTGGGAGGGGTATGGCTACACCTTC. Translation gives CASSWEGYGYTF.

This clonotype has a count of ten or more. V usage is TRBV20-1 and J usage is TRBJ2-1, with a tentative D call TRBD2 (7 bases). The V gene lost 2 bases and the J gene lost 3 bases, with 17 bases spanning the gap. The germline V gene has CDR1 DFQATT and CDR2 SNEGSKA (reference sequence). The CDR3 spans 16 residues. DNA of the CDR3: TGCAGTGCTAGACCTCAAAGCGGGACACACTACAATGAGCAGTTCTTC. It codes for CSARPQSGTHYNEQFF.

Ten or more counts support this clonotype. The CDR3 region has the DNA TGCAGCGTTGAAGACGGTAGCGGGAGTGTAGATACGCAGTATTTT. Encoded protein: CSVEDGSGSVDTQYF. V is TRBV29-1 and J is TRBJ2-3, with 9 bases fitting TRBD2. The CDR3 is 15 amino acids. The V segment lost 0 bases and the J segment 5 bases; nucleotides outside the gene matches: 6. Germline V gene data show CDR1 as SQVTM and CDR2 as ANQGSEA.

J is TRBJ2-3 and V is TRBV2, with D unclear. The CDR3 has 11 residues. V dropped 1 base and J dropped 7 bases, with 3 bases sitting between them. CDR1 and CDR2 (germline): SNHLY, FYNNEI. CDR3 sequence (DNA): TGTGCCAGCAGTGAAGGCAATACGCAGTATTTT. Its protein is CASSEGNTQYF.

This clonotype was counted a few times. The chain recombines TRBV19 with TRBJ1-1; 7 nucleotides match TRBD1. Trimming took 5 bases from V and 7 from J; bases not matched to a gene: 4. CDR1 is LNHDA and CDR2 is SQIVND in the germline V gene (reference sequence). The CDR3 is made up of 12 amino acids. Here the CDR3 reads CASSLDRDEAFF. The DNA for the CDR3 is TGTGCCAGTAGTCTCGACAGGGATGAAGCTTTCTTT.

This clonotype turned up a few times. V is TRBV11-2 and J is TRBJ2-3; 7 bases are shared with TRBD1. The CDR3 is 15 amino acids. Germline loops: CDR1 SGHAT, CDR2 FQNNGV. Trimming at V came to 3 bases and at J to 6 bases, leaving 9 bases not matched to a gene. This CDR3 is CASSFSTTGVDTQYF. The CDR3 DNA is TGTGCCAGCAGCTTTTCGACAACAGGGGTGGATACGCAGTATTTT.

This chain connects TRBV20-1 to TRBJ2-5, with unresolved D. The CDR3 totals 12 residues. Per the germline V gene, CDR1 is DFQATT and CDR2 is SNEGSKA (reference sequence). The V gene lost 1 base and the J gene lost 5 bases, with 8 bases spanning the gap. The CDR3: CSARGFEETQYF. CDR3 DNA: TGCAGTGCTAGAGGTTTTGAGGAGACCCAGTACTTC.

The chain carries TRBV11-3 and TRBJ2-1; the D is unclear. The ends were cut back, 6 bases at V and 10 bases at J, with 13 bases in the middle. Germline values: CDR1 SGHNT, CDR2 YENEEA. CDR3 length: 12 amino acids. The CDR3 nucleotides are TGTGCCAGCAGTTCAATAGGTGGGGAGCAGTTCTTC. This codes for CASSSIGGEQFF.